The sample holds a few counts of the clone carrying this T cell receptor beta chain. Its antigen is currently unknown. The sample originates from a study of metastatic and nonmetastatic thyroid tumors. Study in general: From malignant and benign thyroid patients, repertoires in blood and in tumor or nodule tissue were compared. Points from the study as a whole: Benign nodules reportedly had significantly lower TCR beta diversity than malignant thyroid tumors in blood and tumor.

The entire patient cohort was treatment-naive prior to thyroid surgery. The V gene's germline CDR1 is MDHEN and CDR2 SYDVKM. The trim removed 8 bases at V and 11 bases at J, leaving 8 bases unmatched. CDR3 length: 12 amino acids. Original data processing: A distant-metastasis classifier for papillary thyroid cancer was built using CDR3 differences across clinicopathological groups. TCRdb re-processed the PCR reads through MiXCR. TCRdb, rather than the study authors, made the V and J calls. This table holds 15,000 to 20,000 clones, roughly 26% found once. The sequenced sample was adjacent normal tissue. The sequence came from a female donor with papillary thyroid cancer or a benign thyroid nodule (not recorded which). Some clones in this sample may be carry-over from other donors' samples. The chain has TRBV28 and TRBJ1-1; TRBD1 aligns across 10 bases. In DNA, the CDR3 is TGTGCCAGCGCAGACCCGGGACAGGGGGCTTTCTTT. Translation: CASADPGQGAFF.